The clone carrying this T cell receptor (beta chain) occurred a few times. The method was immunoSEQ multiplex PCR; TCRdb's version includes in-frame clones alone and lacks a portion of them. The sample records about 170,000 clones, just under 90% being singletons. The entry originates in a study of blood T cell repertoires in COVID-19. This CDR3 is built from 12 residues. V was cut by 0 bases and J by 7 bases, with 6 bases left in between. Germline values: CDR1 LNHNV, CDR2 YYDKDF (reference sequence). This rearrangement joins TRBV15 to TRBJ1-2; possible D gene TRBD1, 5 bases. The sequencing sample was made of peripheral blood. The source is a young man with active or convalescent COVID-19. The DNA for the CDR3 is TGTGCCACCAGCAGAGAGGGGGGTGGCTACACCTTC. Its protein product is CATSREGGGYTF.